This T cell receptor beta chain was sequenced in a study of neurological immune-mediated disorders. The time point was: longitudinal time-point 1 (baseline). PBMCs stored at -80 C, 2 million in total, were the source of the unsorted libraries. TCRdb reprocessed the 5' RACE reads with MiXCR, giving one entry per CDR3 protein. The sample consists of 60,000 to 90,000 distinct CDR3 sequences, roughly 10% of them appearing once. Per germline, CDR1 LNHDA and CDR2 SQIVND (reference sequence). The CDR3 spans 14 residues. Trimming cost V 3 bases and J 2 bases, with 8 bases left between them. This TCR came from a man aged 25-45 years in good health. The sample consisted of PBMCs. The rearrangement uses TRBV19 and TRBJ1-5; D possibly corresponds to TRBD1 (5 bases). The CDR3 sequence: CASSILGGNQPQHF. Here the CDR3 DNA reads TGTGCCAGTAGTATTCTGGGGGGCAATCAGCCCCAGCATTTT. The full variable domain, rest sourced from reference TRBV19 and TRBJ1-5, is DGGITQSPKYLFRKEGQNVTLSCEQNLNHDAMYWYRQDPGQGLRLIYYSQIVNDFQKGDIAEGYSVSREKKESFPLTVTSAQKNPTAFYLCASSILGGNQPQHFGDGTRLSIL.